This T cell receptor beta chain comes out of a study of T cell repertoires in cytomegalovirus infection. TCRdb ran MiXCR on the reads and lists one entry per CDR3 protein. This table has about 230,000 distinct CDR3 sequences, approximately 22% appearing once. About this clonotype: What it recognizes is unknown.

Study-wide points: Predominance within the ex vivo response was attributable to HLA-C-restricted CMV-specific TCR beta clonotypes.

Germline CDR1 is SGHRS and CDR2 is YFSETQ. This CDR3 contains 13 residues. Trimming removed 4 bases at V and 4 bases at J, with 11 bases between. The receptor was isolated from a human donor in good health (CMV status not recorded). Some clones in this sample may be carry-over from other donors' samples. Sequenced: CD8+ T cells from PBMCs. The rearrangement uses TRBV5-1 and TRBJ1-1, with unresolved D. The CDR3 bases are TGCGCCAGCAGCAAATTCGAGGGCACTGAAGCTTTCTTT. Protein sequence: CASSKFEGTEAFF. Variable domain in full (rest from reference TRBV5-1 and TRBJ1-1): KAGVTQTPRYLIKTRGQQVTLSCSPISGHRSVSWYQQTPGQGLQFLFEYFSETQRNKGNFPGRFSGRQFSNSRSEMNVSTLELGDSALYLCASSKFEGTEAFFGQGTRLTVV.